Described below is a single T cell receptor (beta chain) sequence and its context. The antigen remains unidentified. The CDR3 loop spans 14 amino acids. Trimming shortened V by 6 bases and J by 4 bases, and 15 bases separated the two germline ends. The germline CDR1 and CDR2 sequences are LNHDA and SQIVND (reference sequence). The PCR contained 60 Vbeta and 13 Jbeta primers. Generated by immunoSEQ multiplex PCR, the TCRdb table keeps only in-frame clones and is missing some. The profile shows approximately 150,000 clones, around three quarters of them singletons. This entry is derived from a study of cytomegalovirus exposure and HLA in healthy donors. Study-level points and caveats: In all likelihood, a cluster of highly shared sequence variants was a sequencing artifact.

The clonotype comes from a woman aged 40 to 50 in good health and CMV-seropositive. Sequenced input: PBMCs. The chain recombines TRBV19 with TRBJ1-2; a weak D match, TRBD1 (5 bases). This chain's CDR3 is CASRPDSRIYGYTF. CDR3 DNA sequence: TGTGCCAGTAGGCCAGACAGCCGAATCTATGGCTACACCTTC.